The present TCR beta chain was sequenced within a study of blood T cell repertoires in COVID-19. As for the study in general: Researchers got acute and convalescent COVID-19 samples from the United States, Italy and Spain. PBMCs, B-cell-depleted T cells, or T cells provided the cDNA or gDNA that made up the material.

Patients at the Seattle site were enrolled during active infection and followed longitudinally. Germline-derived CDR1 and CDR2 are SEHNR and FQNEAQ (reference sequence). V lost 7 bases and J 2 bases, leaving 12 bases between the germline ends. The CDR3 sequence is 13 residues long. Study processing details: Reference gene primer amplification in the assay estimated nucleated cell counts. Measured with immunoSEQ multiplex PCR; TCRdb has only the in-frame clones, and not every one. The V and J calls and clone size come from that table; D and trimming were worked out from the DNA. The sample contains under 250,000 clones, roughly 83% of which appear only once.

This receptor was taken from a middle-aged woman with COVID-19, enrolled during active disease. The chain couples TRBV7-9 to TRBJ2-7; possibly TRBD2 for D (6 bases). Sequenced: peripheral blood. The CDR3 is CASNGAGTYEQYF. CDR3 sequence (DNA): TGTGCCAGCAATGGAGCGGGTACCTACGAGCAGTACTTC.